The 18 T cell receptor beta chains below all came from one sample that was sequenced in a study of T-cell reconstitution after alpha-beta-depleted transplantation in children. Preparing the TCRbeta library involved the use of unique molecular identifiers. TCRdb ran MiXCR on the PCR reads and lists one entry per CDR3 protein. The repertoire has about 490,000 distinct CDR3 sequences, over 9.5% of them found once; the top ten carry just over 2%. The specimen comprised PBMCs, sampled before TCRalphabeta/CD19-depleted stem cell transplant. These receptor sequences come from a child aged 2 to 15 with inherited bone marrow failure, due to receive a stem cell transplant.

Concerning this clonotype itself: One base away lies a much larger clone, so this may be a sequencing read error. CDR3 sequence reads: CCALTPLEFF. The DNA for the CDR3 is TGCTGTGCTTTGACCCCGCTGGAGTTCTTC. The genes are TRBV20-1 and TRBJ2-1; D ambiguous. Germline V gives CDR1 DFQATT, CDR2 SNEGSKA (reference sequence). This CDR3 is 10 amino acids long.

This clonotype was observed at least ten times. Here the CDR3 reads CATTERGDTEAFF. The CDR3 DNA reads as TGTGCCACCACCGAAAGGGGGGACACTGAAGCTTTCTTT. V and J are TRBV24-1 and TRBJ1-1; possible D gene TRBD1, 6 bases. The V gene's germline CDR1 is KGHDR and CDR2 SFDVKD. V shed 8 bases and J shed 3 bases, with 12 bases lying between them. The CDR3 runs 13 residues.

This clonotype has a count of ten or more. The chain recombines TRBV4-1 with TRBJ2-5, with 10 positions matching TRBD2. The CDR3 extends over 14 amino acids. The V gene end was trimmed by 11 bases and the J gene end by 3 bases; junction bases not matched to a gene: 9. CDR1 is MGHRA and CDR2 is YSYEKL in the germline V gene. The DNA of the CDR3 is TGCGCCCTCTGTCCCGGGACTAGCGAAGAGACCCAGTACTTC. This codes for CALCPGTSEETQYF.

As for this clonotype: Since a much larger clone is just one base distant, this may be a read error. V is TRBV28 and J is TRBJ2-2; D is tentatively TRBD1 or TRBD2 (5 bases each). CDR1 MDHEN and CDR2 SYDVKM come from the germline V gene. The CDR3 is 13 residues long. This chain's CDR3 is CASSWTLTGALFF. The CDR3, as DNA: TGTGCCAGCAGTTGGACCCTCACCGGGGCGCTGTTTTTT.

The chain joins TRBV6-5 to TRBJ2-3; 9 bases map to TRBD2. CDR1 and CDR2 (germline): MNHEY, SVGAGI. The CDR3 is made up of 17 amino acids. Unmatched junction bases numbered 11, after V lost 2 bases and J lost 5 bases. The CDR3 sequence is CASSYPVSAGGRDTQYF. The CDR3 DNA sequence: TGTGCCAGCAGTTACCCGGTCTCGGCGGGAGGGCGAGATACGCAGTATTTT.

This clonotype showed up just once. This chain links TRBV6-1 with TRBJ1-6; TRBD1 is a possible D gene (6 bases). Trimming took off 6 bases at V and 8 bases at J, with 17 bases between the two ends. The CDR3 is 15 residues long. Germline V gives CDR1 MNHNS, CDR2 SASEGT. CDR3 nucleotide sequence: TGTGCCAGCAGATCCTTACAGGGTTCGGATTCACCCCTCCACTTT. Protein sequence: CASRSLQGSDSPLHF.

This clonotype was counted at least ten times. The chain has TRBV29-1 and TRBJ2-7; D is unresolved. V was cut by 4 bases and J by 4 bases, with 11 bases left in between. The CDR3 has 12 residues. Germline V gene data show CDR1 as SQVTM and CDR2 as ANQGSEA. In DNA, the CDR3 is TGCAGCGTTGGAAGCAACGGATACGAGCAGTACTTC. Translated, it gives CSVGSNGYEQYF.

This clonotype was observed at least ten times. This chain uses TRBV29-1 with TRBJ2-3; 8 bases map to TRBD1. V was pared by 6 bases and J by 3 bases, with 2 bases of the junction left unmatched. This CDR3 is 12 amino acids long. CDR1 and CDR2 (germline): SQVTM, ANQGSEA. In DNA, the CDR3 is TGCAGCGTGGACAGGGAAACAGATACGCAGTATTTT. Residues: CSVDRETDTQYF.

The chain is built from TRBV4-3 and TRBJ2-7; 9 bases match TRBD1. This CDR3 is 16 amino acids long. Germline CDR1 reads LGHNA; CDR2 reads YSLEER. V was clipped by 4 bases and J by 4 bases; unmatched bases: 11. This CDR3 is CASSPFSGTGRYEQYF. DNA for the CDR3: TGCGCCAGCAGCCCCTTTTCCGGGACAGGGAGGTACGAGCAGTACTTC.

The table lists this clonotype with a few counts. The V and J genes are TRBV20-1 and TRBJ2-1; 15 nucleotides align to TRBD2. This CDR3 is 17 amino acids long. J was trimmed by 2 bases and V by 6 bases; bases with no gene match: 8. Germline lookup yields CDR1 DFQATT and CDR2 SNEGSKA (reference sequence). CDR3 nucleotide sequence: TGCAGTGCCCATTCCGGGACTAGCGGGAGGCCCTACAATGAGCAGTTCTTC. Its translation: CSAHSGTSGRPYNEQFF.

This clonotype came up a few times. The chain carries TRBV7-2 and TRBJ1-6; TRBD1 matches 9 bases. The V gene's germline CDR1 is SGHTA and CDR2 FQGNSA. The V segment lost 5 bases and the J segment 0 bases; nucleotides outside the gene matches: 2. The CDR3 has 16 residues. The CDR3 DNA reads TGTGCCAGCAGCGGGACAGGGAGCTCCTATAATTCACCCCTCCACTTT. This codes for CASSGTGSSYNSPLHF.

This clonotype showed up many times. The CDR3 sequence: CSASGSPYEQYF. The CDR3 DNA reads TGCAGTGCTAGCGGGTCACCGTACGAGCAGTACTTC. This chain joins TRBV20-1 and TRBJ2-7; D not resolved. This CDR3 comprises 12 residues. Germline CDR1 is DFQATT and CDR2 is SNEGSKA (reference sequence). Deletions cut 3 bases from V and 4 bases from J, with 10 bases between.

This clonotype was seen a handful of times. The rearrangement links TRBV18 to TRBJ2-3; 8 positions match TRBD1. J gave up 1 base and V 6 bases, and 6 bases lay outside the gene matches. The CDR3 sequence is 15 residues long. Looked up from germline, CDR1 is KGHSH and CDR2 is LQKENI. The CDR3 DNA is TGTGCCAGCTCGCGGACAGGGTTTGGCACAGATACGCAGTATTTT. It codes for CASSRTGFGTDTQYF.

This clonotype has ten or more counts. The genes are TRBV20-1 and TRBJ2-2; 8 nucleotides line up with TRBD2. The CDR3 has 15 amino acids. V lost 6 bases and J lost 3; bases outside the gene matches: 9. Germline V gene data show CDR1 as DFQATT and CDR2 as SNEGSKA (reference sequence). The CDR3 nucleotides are TGCAGTGCCGAGGGGCGGGAGGACTACACCGGGGAGCTGTTTTTT. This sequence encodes CSAEGREDYTGELFF.

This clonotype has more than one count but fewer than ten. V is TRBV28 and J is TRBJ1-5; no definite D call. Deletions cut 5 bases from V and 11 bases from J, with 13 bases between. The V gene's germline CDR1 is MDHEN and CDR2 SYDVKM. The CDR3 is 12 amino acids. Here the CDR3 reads CASSQPLRAQHF. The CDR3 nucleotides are TGTGCCAGCAGTCAACCTCTTCGGGCCCAGCATTTT.

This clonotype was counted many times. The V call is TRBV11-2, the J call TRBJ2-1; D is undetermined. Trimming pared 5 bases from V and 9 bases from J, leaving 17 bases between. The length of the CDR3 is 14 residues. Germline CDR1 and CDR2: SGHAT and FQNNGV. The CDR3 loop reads CASSPPLGLGEQFF. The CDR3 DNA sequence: TGTGCCAGCAGCCCACCCCTAGGGTTGGGTGAGCAGTTCTTC.

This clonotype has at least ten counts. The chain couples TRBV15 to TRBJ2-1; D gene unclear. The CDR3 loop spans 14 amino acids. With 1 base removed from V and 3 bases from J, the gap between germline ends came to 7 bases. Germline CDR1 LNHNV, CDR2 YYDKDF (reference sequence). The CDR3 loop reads CATSRGDFYNEQFF. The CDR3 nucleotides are TGTGCCACCAGCAGAGGGGATTTCTACAATGAGCAGTTCTTC.

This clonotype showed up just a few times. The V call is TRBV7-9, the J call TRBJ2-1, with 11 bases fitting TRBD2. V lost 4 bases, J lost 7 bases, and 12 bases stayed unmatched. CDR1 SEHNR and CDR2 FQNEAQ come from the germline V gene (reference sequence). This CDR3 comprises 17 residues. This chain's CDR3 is CASSSPLGLAEGNEQFF. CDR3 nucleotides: TGTGCCAGCAGCTCCCCCCTGGGACTAGCGGAAGGGAATGAGCAGTTCTTC.